The T cell receptor (beta chain) under discussion was sequenced for a study of OX40 agonist ivuxolimab in advanced cancers. Study context: Three patients had partial responses: one hepatocellular carcinoma, two cutaneous melanoma. Broader study findings: CD4+ and CD8+ blood T cells expanded clonally by week 6 at 0.1 to 3.0 mg/kg. Expanded clones were, on average, more numerous in CD8+ T cells than in CD4+.

The germline V gene encodes CDR1 SGDLS and CDR2 YYNGEE. This CDR3 region has 15 residues. V trimming: 2 bases; J trimming: 9 bases; junction bases outside the gene matches: 6. Worth noting for this clone: No antigen is known for it.

Libraries were prepared by immunoSEQ multiplex PCR; TCRdb keeps only in-frame clonotypes and omits some of them. The top ten hold around 2.1% of the sample, which has roughly 63,000 clones, around nine tenths seen once. The clonotype comes from an adult with an advanced solid tumor such as melanoma, head and neck, liver or kidney cancer. Source: CD4+ or CD8+ T cells sorted from blood, taken in a trial of the OX40 agonist ivuxolimab. The chain employs TRBV9 and TRBJ2-1, with 12 bases lining up with TRBD2. The CDR3: CASSVGLAGGPEQFF. CDR3 sequence (DNA): TGTGCCAGCAGCGTGGGCCTAGCGGGGGGGCCTGAGCAGTTCTTC.